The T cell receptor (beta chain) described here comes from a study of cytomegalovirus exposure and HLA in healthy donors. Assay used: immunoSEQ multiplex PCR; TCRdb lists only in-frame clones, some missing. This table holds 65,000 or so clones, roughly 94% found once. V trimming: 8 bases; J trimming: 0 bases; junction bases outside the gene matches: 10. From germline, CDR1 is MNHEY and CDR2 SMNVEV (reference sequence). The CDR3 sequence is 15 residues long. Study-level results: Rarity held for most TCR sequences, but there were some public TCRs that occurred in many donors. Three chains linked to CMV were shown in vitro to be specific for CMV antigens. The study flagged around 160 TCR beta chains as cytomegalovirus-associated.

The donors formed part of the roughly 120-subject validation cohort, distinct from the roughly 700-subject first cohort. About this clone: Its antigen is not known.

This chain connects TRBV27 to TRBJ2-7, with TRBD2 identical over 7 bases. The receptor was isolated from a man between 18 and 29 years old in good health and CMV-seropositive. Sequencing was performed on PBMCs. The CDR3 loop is CASSWGGISSYEQYF. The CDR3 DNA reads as TGTGCCAGCTCCTGGGGGGGGATAAGCTCCTACGAGCAGTACTTC.